Below, one TCR beta chain is given with its context. This sample was taken from a study of OX40 agonist ivuxolimab in advanced cancers. For the study at large: Eligibility admitted prior anti-PD-1, anti-PD-L1 or anti-CTLA-4 therapy; about 40% had some.

The assay was immunoSEQ multiplex PCR, and TCRdb's table has in-frame clones only and misses some. The sample carries tens of thousands of clones, over 60% recorded once. The specimen was CD4+ or CD8+ T cells sorted from blood, collected in a trial of the OX40 agonist ivuxolimab. The origin of this receptor is an adult with an advanced solid tumor such as melanoma, head and neck, liver or kidney cancer.

The DNA for the CDR3 is TGTGCCAGCAGTTATAGAGGGGAGCGGACAGATACGCAGTATTTT. Amino acids: CASSYRGERTDTQYF. The V and J genes are TRBV6-5 and TRBJ2-3; perhaps D is TRBD1 or TRBD2 (5 bases each). Germline CDR1 MNHEY, CDR2 SVGAGI. Trimming left V 3 bases short and J 3 bases short, with 13 bases between. The CDR3 runs to 15 residues.